These T cell receptor beta chains were read from a single sample in a study of OX40 agonist ivuxolimab in advanced cancers. Repertoires were generated with immunoSEQ multiplex PCR, while TCRdb's copy carries only in-frame clones and drops some. The sample shows under 75,000 clones, 81% of them seen only once. Sample: CD4+ or CD8+ T cells sorted from blood, taken in a trial of the OX40 agonist ivuxolimab. These receptor sequences come from an adult with an advanced solid tumor such as melanoma, head and neck, liver or kidney cancer. CDR3s include the opening cysteine and the closing phenylalanine or tryptophan. A D gene is named only where the DNA matches it firmly. Clone size appears in some rows only: once, few, many, or a class for an expanded clone.

V gene: TRBV9; D gene: TRBD2; J gene: TRBJ2-1; clone size: NA; CDR3 DNA: TGTGCCAGCAGCGGAGGGACTAGCGGGGGTCATGAGCAGTTCTTC; CDR3 protein: CASSGGTSGGHEQFF
V gene: TRBV2; D gene: TRBD1; J gene: TRBJ1-4; clone size: NA; CDR3 DNA: TGTGCCAGCAAAGGACAGGGGGGATTAGAAAAACTGTTTTTT; CDR3 protein: CASKGQGGLEKLFF
V gene: TRBV7-8; D gene: NA; J gene: TRBJ2-5; clone size: few; CDR3 DNA: TGTGCCAGCAGCTTCGGCCCCGGGGAGACCCAGTACTTC; CDR3 protein: CASSFGPGETQYF
V gene: TRBV5-1; D gene: TRBD1; J gene: TRBJ2-7; clone size: NA; CDR3 DNA: TGCGCCAGCAGCTTGGGCTCGACAGGGGGAGGCTACGAGCAGTACTTC; CDR3 protein: CASSLGSTGGGYEQYF
V gene: TRBV7-8; D gene: NA; J gene: TRBJ2-7; clone size: NA; CDR3 DNA: TGTGCCAGCAGCTTGGGCCGACTAGCCTACGAGCAGTACTTC; CDR3 protein: CASSLGRLAYEQYF
V gene: TRBV14; D gene: NA; J gene: TRBJ2-3; clone size: NA; CDR3 DNA: TGTGCCAGCAGCCCCAATGCTTGGGGAAGAAAAGCGAGCACAGATACGCAGTATTTT; CDR3 protein: CASSPNAWGRKASTDTQYF
V gene: TRBV5-6; D gene: TRBD1; J gene: TRBJ1-1; clone size: NA; CDR3 DNA: TGTGCCAGCAGCCGGGGGCCACAGGGGGTAGGCATGAACACTGAAGCTTTCTTT; CDR3 protein: CASSRGPQGVGMNTEAFF
V gene: TRBV16; D gene: NA; J gene: TRBJ1-5; clone size: NA; CDR3 DNA: TGTGCCAGCAGCCAAAACGGGAATCAGCCCCAGCATTTT; CDR3 protein: CASSQNGNQPQHF
V gene: TRBV25-1; D gene: NA; J gene: TRBJ2-7; clone size: once; CDR3 DNA: TGTGCCAGCAGTGAATACGGGGAAGGCCGCTACGAGCAGTACTTC; CDR3 protein: CASSEYGEGRYEQYF
V gene: TRBV2; D gene: TRBD1; J gene: TRBJ2-3; clone size: NA; CDR3 DNA: TGTGCCAGCAATGACAGGGGGCTGTTAGATACGCAGTATTTT; CDR3 protein: CASNDRGLLDTQYF
V gene: TRBV7-9; D gene: TRBD2; J gene: TRBJ2-7; clone size: NA; CDR3 DNA: TGTGCCAGCAGCCCTCTAGCCCTAGCGGGGAGACCCTACGAGCAGTACTTC; CDR3 protein: CASSPLALAGRPYEQYF
V gene: TRBV4-1; D gene: NA; J gene: TRBJ2-1; clone size: NA; CDR3 DNA: TGCGCCAGCAGCCGGTTCTCTGAGTTCAATGAGCAGTTCTTC; CDR3 protein: CASSRFSEFNEQFF
V gene: TRBV5-1; D gene: TRBD1; J gene: TRBJ1-2; clone size: once; CDR3 DNA: TGCGCCAGCAGCGCGGGGACAGGGGGCAATGGCTACACCTTC; CDR3 protein: CASSAGTGGNGYTF
V gene: TRBV4-2; D gene: TRBD2; J gene: TRBJ2-7; clone size: NA; CDR3 DNA: TGTGCCAGCAGCCAGGATCTGACTAGCGGGGGTCCTCCCCTCTCCTACGAGCAGTACTTC; CDR3 protein: CASSQDLTSGGPPLSYEQYF
V gene: TRBV12-5; D gene: TRBD1; J gene: TRBJ2-6; clone size: NA; CDR3 DNA: TGTGCTAGTGGTTTGGTACGGGACAGCCGCTTGACTTTC; CDR3 protein: CASGLVRDSRLTF
V gene: TRBV6-5; D gene: TRBD1; J gene: TRBJ1-5; clone size: NA; CDR3 DNA: TGTGCCAGCAGCACAGGGGTGGCTCAGCCCCAGCATTTT; CDR3 protein: CASSTGVAQPQHF
V gene: TRBV18; D gene: NA; J gene: TRBJ1-1; clone size: NA; CDR3 DNA: TGTGCCAGCTCACCTGCGGCAGGAGGGCACACTGAAGCTTTCTTT; CDR3 protein: CASSPAAGGHTEAFF
V gene: TRBV7-9; D gene: NA; J gene: TRBJ1-2; clone size: NA; CDR3 DNA: TGTGCCAGCAGCGCCCAACAGGGAGGTGGCTACACCTTC; CDR3 protein: CASSAQQGGGYTF
V gene: TRBV19; D gene: TRBD1; J gene: TRBJ2-1; clone size: NA; CDR3 DNA: TGTGCCAGTAGTATGAGGGGGCAGGATGAGCAGTTCTTC; CDR3 protein: CASSMRGQDEQFF
V gene: TRBV5-1; D gene: NA; J gene: TRBJ1-3; clone size: NA; CDR3 DNA: TGCGCCAGCAGTTTCCAGGATTCTGGAAACACCATATATTTT; CDR3 protein: CASSFQDSGNTIYF
V gene: TRBV10-1; D gene: NA; J gene: TRBJ2-3; clone size: medium-sized; CDR3 DNA: TGCGCCAGCGGGCCTAGCAGAGATGGCCCAGATACGCAGTATTTT; CDR3 protein: CASGPSRDGPDTQYF
V gene: TRBV7-8; D gene: NA; J gene: TRBJ2-7; clone size: NA; CDR3 DNA: TGTGCCAGCAGCTTGGGGGAGACCTACGAGCAGTACTTC; CDR3 protein: CASSLGETYEQYF